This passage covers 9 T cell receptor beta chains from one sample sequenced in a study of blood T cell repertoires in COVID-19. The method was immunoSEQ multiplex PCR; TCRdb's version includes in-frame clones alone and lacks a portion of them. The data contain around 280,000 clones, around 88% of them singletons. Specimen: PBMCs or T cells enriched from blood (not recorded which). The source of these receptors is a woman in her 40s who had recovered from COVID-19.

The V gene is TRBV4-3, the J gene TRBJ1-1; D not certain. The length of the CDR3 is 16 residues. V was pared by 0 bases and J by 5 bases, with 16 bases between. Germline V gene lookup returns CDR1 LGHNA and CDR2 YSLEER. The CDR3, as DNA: TGCGCCAGCAGCCAAGATGTCGGCACGGCGGGAACTGAAGCTTTCTTT. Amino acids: CASSQDVGTAGTEAFF.

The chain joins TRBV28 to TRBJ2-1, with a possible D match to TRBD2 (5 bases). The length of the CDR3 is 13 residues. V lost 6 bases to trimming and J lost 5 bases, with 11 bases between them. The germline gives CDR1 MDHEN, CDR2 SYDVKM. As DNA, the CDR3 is TGTGCCAGCAGGGGCCGGGGTAACAATGAGCAGTTCTTC. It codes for CASRGRGNNEQFF.

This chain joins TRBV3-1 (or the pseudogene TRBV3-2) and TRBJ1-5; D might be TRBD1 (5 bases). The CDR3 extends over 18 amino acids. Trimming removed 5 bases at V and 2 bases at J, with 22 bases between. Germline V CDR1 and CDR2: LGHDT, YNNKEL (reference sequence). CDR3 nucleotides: TGTGCCAGCAGCGAAGGCTCCTTTGGGGGGGGAGGCAATCAGCCCCAGCATTTT. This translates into CASSEGSFGGGGNQPQHF.

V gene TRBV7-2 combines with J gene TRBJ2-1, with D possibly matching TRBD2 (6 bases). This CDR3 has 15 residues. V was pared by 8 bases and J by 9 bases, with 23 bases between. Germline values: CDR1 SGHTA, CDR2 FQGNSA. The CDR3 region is CASDFGTPRGGEQFF. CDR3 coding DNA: TGTGCCAGCGACTTCGGGACCCCCCGGGGAGGTGAGCAGTTCTTC.

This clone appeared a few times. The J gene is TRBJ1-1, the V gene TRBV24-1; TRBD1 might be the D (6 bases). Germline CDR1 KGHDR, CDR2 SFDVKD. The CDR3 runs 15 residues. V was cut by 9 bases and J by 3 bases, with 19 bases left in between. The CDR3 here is CATSPGGAGDTEAFF. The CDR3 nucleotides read TGTGCCACCTCCCCCGGGGGGGCGGGGGACACTGAAGCTTTCTTT.

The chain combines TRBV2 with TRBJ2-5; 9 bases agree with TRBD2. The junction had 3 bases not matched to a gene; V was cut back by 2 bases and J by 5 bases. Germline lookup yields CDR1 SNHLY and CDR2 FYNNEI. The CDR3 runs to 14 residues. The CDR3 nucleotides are TGTGCCAGCAGTGAACTAGCGGGATTTGAGACCCAGTACTTC. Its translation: CASSELAGFETQYF.

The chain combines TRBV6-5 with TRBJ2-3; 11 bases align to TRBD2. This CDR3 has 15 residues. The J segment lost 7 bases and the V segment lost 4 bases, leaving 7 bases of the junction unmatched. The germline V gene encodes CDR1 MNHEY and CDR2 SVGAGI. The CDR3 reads CASSSSLAGVNTQYF. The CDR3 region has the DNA TGTGCCAGCAGTTCTTCACTAGCGGGAGTGAATACGCAGTATTTT.

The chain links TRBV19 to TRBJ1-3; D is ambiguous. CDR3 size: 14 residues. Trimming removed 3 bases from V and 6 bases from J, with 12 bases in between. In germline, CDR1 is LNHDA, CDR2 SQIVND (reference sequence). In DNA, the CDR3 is TGTGCCAGTAGTATGAGAGAGGGCCCAAACACCATATATTTT. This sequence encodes CASSMREGPNTIYF.

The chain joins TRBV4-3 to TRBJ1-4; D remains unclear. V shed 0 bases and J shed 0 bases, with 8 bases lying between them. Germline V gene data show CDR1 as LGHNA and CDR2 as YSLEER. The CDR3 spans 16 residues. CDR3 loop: CASSQERGATNEKLFF. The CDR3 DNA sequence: TGCGCCAGCAGCCAAGAGAGAGGTGCAACTAATGAAAAACTGTTTTTT.